This T cell receptor (beta chain) was sequenced during a study of immune evolution from preneoplasia to lung adenocarcinoma. Assay: immunoSEQ multiplex PCR; the TCRdb copy retains only in-frame clones and omits some. Of about 4,900 clones listed, around 80% are singletons. Each case's diagnosis was confirmed by two pathologists on H&E. In the case of this clone: What it binds is not known.

The study's findings and limits: T cell clonality was higher in KRAS-mutant than EGFR-mutant or wild-type nodules.

The sequence was collected from a person aged 70 to 85 with lung adenocarcinoma. The sequencing input was FFPE lung adenocarcinoma in situ tissue.

DNA for the CDR3: TGCAGCGTAGGGGACCAATACAATGAGCAGTTCTTC. This encodes CSVGDQYNEQFF. This chain uses TRBV29-1 with TRBJ2-1; D is possibly TRBD1 or TRBD2 (5 bases each). Trimming pared 6 bases from V and 4 bases from J, leaving 10 bases between. The CDR3 is 12 amino acids. CDR1 is SQVTM, CDR2 ANQGSEA, per germline.